This TCR beta chain was sequenced for a study of regulatory T cells in long-lasting Graves disease. Libraries of TCR beta came from iRepertoire HTBI primers plus Arm-PCR of CDR3 regions. TCRdb called the multiplex PCR reads again in MiXCR, with one record for every CDR3 protein. The sample gives hundreds of thousands of distinct CDR3 sequences, around 15% of which show up once; 25% to 30% is in the top ten. The CDR3 spans 17 residues. The germline CDR1 and CDR2 sequences are LGHNT and FRNRAP. V lost 3 bases and J 4 bases, leaving 18 bases between the germline ends. The study, taken as a whole, reports: Favoring TRBV28, TRBJ1-2 and TRBJ2-5 was a feature seen in persistent disease.

Notes on this clonotype: Its antigen is not identified.

The time point: newly diagnosed GD, antithyroid drugs for less than 3 months. PBMC RNA was the source of the TCR library. The authors drew around 9 milliliters of peripheral blood into EDTA tubes. This same sample was also part of a study on T cells in Graves' hyperthyroidism and ophthalmopathy. This second report adds: During a first-round RT-PCR of the TCR CDR3, the HTBI primer set was used. Blood held most thyroid clonotypes expanded above 0.001 frequency.

The origin of this receptor is a man aged 40-49 years with Graves disease. The material sequenced was peripheral blood mononuclear cells (PBMCs), taken at new diagnosis, from a patient treated with antithyroid drugs. The chain employs TRBV12-5 and TRBJ1-4, with TRBD1 as a possible D gene (5 bases). The CDR3 spells CASGFSVGESINEKLFF. The CDR3 DNA reads TGTGCTAGTGGTTTCTCGGTAGGGGAATCCATTAATGAAAAACTGTTTTTT.